This TCR beta chain emerged from a study of CXCR4 blockade with PD-1 therapy in pancreatic cancer. The assay was immunoSEQ multiplex PCR, and TCRdb's table has in-frame clones only and misses some. The sample consists of 6,000 or so clones, approximately 34% of them appearing once. The study, taken as a whole, reports: Tumor clonality averaged around 0.14 versus 0.05 in healthy blood, not predicting survival. More frequent amino acid clones had more nucleotide rearrangements, suggesting convergent selection.

A few counts support this clone. The antigen remains undetermined. The specimen was tumor tissue. The clonotype comes from a human donor with pancreatic ductal adenocarcinoma.

CDR3 in amino acids: CAWSERSERRNQPQHF. CDR3 in DNA: TGTGCCTGGAGTGAAAGGTCCGAACGGCGAAATCAGCCCCAGCATTTT. V and J are TRBV30 and TRBJ1-5; no definite D call. Germline CDR1 reads GTSNPN; CDR2 reads SVGIG (reference sequence). The CDR3 has 16 amino acids. V lost 1 base, J lost 4 bases, and 17 bases lay in between.